This T cell receptor beta chain originates from a study of post-analysis software for immune sequencing data. Study in general: Courses of disease covered relapsing-remitting, secondary progressive and progressive-relapsing multiple sclerosis.

In the case of this clonotype: Its cognate antigen is unknown.

Unique molecular identifiers were present in the TCR beta cDNA libraries. Using its own MiXCR run on the PCR reads, TCRdb lists one record per CDR3 protein. The table has about 770,000 distinct CDR3 sequences, about 43% seen once; the top ten hold 4.9%. The germline V gene encodes CDR1 ENHRY and CDR2 SYGVKD. This CDR3 is 14 amino acids long. V lost 3 bases and J lost 5, with 12 bases in between. General study findings and limits: TRBV5-6, TRBV5-1 and TRBV20-1 belonged to a set of roughly 5 TRBV segments that were more frequent in patients than controls.

Sample: blood. The origin of this receptor is a girl aged 10 to 17 with multiple sclerosis. The rearrangement links TRBV10-3 to TRBJ2-3; possibly TRBD1 or TRBD2 for D (5 bases each). For the CDR3, the DNA is TGTGCCATCAGTGAACTCTTGGGGGTAGATACGCAGTATTTT. Amino acid sequence: CAISELLGVDTQYF.